The T cell receptor (beta chain) under discussion was sequenced for a study of blood T cell repertoires in COVID-19. Trimming at V came to 2 bases and at J to 9 bases, leaving 6 bases not matched to a gene. Germline-derived CDR1 and CDR2 are MNHEY and SVGEGT. The CDR3 is 15 residues long. Assay used: immunoSEQ multiplex PCR; TCRdb lists only in-frame clones, some missing. Of about 170,000 clones detected, 92% appear once; the ten largest clones hold more than 4.5%. Sequenced material: peripheral blood. V is TRBV6-2 or TRBV6-3 and J is TRBJ2-7, with TRBD2 matching over 14 bases. This receptor was taken from a man aged 25 to 40 with COVID-19, enrolled during active disease. The CDR3: CASSYGTSGSSGQYF. CDR3 in DNA: TGTGCCAGCAGTTACGGGACTAGCGGGAGTTCGGGGCAGTACTTC.